Here is one TCR beta chain with its context. This specimen belongs to a study of cytomegalovirus exposure and HLA in healthy donors. PCR amplification relied on 60 Vbeta primers (plus 13 Jbeta primers). Sequenced by immunoSEQ multiplex PCR; TCRdb stores in-frame clones only, minus some. The table records about 140,000 clones, less than 85% of them present only once. The CDR3 runs to 15 residues. Germline V gene lookup returns CDR1 SSHAT and CDR2 FNYEAQ (reference sequence). Trimming cost V 4 bases and J 2 bases; bases outside gene matches: 8. The sequence derives from a man aged 35-49 years in good health and CMV-seronegative. This chain links TRBV7-7 with TRBJ2-7; 7 bases are a match to TRBD1. Material for sequencing was PBMCs. The CDR3 loop is CASSSTGATTYEQYF. The CDR3 DNA reads as TGTGCCAGCAGCTCCACAGGGGCGACCACCTACGAGCAGTACTTC.